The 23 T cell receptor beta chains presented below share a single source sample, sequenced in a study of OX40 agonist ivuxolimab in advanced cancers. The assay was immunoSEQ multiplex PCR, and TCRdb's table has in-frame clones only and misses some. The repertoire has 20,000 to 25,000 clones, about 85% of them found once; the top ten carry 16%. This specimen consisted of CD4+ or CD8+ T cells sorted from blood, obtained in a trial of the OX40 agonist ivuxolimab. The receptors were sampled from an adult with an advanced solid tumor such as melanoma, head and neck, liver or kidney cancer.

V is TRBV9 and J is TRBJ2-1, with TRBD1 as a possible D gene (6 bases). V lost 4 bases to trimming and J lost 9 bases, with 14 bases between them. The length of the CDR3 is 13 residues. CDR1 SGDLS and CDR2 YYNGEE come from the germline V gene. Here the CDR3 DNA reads TGTGCCAGCAGCCCAAAAGGACAGTCTGAGCAGTTCTTC. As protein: CASSPKGQSEQFF.

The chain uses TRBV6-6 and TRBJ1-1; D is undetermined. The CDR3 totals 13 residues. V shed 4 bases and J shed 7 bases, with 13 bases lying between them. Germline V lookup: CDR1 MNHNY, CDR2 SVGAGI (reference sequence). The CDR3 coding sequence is TGTGCCAGCAGTTCTCCTTTGGGCAGTGAAGCTTTCTTT. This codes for CASSSPLGSEAFF.

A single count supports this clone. CDR3 protein: CASRDVGLPGTEAFF. CDR3 DNA: TGTGCCAGTAGGGACGTGGGGCTACCTGGAACTGAAGCTTTCTTT. This rearrangement joins TRBV19 to TRBJ1-1, with D tentatively TRBD1 (5 bases). The CDR3 spans 15 residues. Trimming took 6 bases from V and 5 from J, leaving 19 bases between them. Germline assignment: CDR1 LNHDA and CDR2 SQIVND (reference sequence). Full variable domain (remainder filled in from reference TRBV19 and TRBJ1-1): DGGITQSPKYLFRKEGQNVTLSCEQNLNHDAMYWYRQDPGQGLRLIYYSQIVNDFQKGDIAEGYSVSREKKESFPLTVTSAQKNPTAFYLCASRDVGLPGTEAFFGQGTRLTVV.

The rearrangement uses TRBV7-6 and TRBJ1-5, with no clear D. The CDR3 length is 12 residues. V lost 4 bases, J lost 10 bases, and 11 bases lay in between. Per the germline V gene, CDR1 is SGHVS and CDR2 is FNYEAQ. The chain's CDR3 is CASSSHGGPQHF. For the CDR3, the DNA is TGTGCCAGCAGCTCCCACGGTGGACCCCAGCATTTT.

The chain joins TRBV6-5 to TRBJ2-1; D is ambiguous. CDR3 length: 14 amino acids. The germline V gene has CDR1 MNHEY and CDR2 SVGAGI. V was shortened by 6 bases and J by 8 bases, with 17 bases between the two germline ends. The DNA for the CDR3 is TGTGCCAGCAGCCCGGACCCCGCGACGGATGAGCAGTTCTTC. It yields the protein CASSPDPATDEQFF.

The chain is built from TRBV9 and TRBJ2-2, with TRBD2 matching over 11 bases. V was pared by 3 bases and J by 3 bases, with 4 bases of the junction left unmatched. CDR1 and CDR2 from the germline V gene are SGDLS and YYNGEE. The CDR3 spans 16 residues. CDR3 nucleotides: TGTGCCAGCAGCGGACTAGCGGGGAGGGACACCGGGGAGCTGTTTTTT. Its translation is CASSGLAGRDTGELFF.

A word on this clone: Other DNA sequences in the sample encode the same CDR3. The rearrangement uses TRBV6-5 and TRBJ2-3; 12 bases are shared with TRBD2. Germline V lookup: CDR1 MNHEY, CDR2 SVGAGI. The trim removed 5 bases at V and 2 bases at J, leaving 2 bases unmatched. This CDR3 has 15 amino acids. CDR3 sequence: CASSLAGGPTDTQYF. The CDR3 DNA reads TGTGCCAGCAGTCTAGCGGGAGGGCCCACAGATACGCAGTATTTT.

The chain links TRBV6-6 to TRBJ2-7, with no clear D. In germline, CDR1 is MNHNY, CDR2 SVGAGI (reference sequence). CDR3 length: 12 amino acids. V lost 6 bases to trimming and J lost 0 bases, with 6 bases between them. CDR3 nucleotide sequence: TGTGCCAGCAGCCTTGCCTCCTACGAGCAGTACTTC. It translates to CASSLASYEQYF.

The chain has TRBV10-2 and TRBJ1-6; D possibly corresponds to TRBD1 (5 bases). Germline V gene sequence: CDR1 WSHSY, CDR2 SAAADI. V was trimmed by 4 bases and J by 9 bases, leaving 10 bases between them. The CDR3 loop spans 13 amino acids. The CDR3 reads CASSVGQVSPLHF. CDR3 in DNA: TGCGCCAGCAGTGTTGGACAAGTTTCACCCCTCCACTTT.

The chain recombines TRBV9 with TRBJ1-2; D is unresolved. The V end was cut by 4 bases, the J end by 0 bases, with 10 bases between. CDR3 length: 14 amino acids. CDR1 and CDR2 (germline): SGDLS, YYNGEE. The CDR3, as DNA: TGTGCCAGCAGCCCCGGATCTGCTAACTATGGCTACACCTTC. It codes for CASSPGSANYGYTF. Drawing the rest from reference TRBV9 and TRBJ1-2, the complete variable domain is DSGVTQTPKHLITATGQRVTLRCSPRSGDLSVYWYQQSLDQGLQFLIQYYNGEERAKGNILERFSAQQFPDLHSELNLSSLELGDSALYFCASSPGSANYGYTFGSGTRLTVV.

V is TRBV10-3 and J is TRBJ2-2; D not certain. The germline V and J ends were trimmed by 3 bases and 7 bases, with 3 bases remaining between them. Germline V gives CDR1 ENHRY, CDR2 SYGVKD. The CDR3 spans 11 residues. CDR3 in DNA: TGTGCCATCAGTGAAGGCGGGGAGCTGTTTTTT. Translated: CAISEGGELFF.

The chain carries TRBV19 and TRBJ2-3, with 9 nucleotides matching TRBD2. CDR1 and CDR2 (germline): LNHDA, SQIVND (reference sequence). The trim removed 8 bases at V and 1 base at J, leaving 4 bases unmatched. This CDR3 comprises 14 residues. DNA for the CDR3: TGTGCCAGTTATAGCGGGAGTGGCACAGATACGCAGTATTTT. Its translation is CASYSGSGTDTQYF. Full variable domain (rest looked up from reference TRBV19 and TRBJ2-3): DGGITQSPKYLFRKEGQNVTLSCEQNLNHDAMYWYRQDPGQGLRLIYYSQIVNDFQKGDIAEGYSVSREKKESFPLTVTSAQKNPTAFYLCASYSGSGTDTQYFGPGTRLTVL.

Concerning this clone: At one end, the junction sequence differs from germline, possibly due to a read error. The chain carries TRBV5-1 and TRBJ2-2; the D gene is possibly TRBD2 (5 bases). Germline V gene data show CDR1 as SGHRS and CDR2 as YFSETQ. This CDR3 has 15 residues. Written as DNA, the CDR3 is TGCGCCAGCAGCCCTCGACACCACGAACACCGGGGAGCTGTTTTT. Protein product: CASSPRHHEHRGAVF. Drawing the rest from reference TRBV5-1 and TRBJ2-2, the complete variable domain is KAGVTQTPRYLIKTRGQQVTLSCSPISGHRSVSWYQQTPGQGLQFLFEYFSETQRNKGNFPGRFSGRQFSNSRSEMNVSTLELGDSALYLCASSPRHHEHRGAVFGEGSRLTVL.

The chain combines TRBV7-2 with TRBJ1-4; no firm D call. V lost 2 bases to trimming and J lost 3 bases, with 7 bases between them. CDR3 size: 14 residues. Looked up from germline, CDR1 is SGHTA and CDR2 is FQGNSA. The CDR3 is CASSLRLANEKLFF. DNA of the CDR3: TGTGCCAGCAGCTTAAGATTAGCTAATGAAAAACTGTTTTTT.

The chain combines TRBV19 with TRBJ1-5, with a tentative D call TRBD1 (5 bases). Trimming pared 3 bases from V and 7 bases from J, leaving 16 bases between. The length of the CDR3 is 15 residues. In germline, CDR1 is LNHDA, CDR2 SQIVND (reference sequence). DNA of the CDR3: TGTGCCAGTAGTATGGGGCAGGTGATAGGCCAGCCCCAGCATTTT. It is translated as CASSMGQVIGQPQHF.

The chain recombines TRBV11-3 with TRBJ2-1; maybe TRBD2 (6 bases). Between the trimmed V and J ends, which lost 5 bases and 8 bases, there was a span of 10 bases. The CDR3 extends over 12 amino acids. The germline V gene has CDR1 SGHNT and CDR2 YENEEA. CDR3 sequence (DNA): TGTGCCAGCAGCGCGACTAGTTATGAGCAGTTCTTC. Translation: CASSATSYEQFF. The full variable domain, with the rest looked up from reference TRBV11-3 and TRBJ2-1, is EAGVVQSPRYKIIEKKQPVAFWCNPISGHNTLYWYLQNLGQGPELLIRYENEEAVDDSQLPKDRFSAERLKGVDSTLKIQPAELGDSAVYLCASSATSYEQFFGPGTRLTVL.

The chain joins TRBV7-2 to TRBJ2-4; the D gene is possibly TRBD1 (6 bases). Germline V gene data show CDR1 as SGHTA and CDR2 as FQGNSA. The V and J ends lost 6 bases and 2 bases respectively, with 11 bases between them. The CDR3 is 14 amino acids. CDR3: CASSQDRSKNIQYF. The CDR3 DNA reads TGTGCCAGCAGTCAAGACAGGTCCAAAAACATTCAGTACTTC. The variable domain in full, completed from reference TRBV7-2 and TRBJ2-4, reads GAGVSQSPSNKVTEKGKDVELRCDPISGHTALYWYRQSLGQGLEFLIYFQGNSAPDKSGLPSDRFSAERTGGSVSTLTIQRTQQEDSAVYLCASSQDRSKNIQYFGAGTRLSVL.

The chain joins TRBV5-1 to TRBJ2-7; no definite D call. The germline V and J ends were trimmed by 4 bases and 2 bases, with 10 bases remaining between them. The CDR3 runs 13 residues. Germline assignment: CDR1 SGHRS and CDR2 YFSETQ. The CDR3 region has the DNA TGCGCCAGCAGCCCCGCAGAGGCCTACGAGCAGTACTTC. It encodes CASSPAEAYEQYF.

CDR3 nucleotides: TGTGCCAGCAGCGGAGCAGGGGGGAAAGAGACCCAGTACTTC. Protein: CASSGAGGKETQYF. This chain links TRBV7-3 with TRBJ2-5, with D perhaps TRBD1 (7 bases). Germline-derived CDR1 and CDR2 are SGHTA and FQGTGA. The V end was cut by 5 bases, the J end by 3 bases, with 13 bases between. This CDR3 has 14 amino acids.

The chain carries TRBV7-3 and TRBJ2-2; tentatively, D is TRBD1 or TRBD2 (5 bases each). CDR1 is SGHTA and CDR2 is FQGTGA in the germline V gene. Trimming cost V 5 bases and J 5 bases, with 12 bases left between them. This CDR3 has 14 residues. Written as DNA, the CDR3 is TGTGCCAGCAGCCCCGGGGCCACAACCGGGGAGCTGTTTTTT. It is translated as CASSPGATTGELFF.

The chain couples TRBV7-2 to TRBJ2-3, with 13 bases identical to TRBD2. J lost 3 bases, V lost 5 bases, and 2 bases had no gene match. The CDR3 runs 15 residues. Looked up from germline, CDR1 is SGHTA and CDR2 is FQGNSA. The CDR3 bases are TGTGCCAGCAGCACTAGCGGGGGGGGGACAGATACGCAGTATTTT. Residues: CASSTSGGGTDTQYF. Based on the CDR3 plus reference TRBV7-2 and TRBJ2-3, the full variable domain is GAGVSQSPSNKVTEKGKDVELRCDPISGHTALYWYRQSLGQGLEFLIYFQGNSAPDKSGLPSDRFSAERTGGSVSTLTIQRTQQEDSAVYLCASSTSGGGTDTQYFGPGTRLTVL.

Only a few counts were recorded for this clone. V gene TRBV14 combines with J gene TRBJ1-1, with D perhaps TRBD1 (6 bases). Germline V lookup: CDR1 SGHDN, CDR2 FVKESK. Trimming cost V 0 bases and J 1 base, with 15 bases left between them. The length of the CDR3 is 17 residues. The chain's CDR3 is CASSQDPLGGWNTEAFF. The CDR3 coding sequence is TGTGCCAGCAGCCAAGATCCCTTAGGGGGTTGGAACACTGAAGCTTTCTTT.

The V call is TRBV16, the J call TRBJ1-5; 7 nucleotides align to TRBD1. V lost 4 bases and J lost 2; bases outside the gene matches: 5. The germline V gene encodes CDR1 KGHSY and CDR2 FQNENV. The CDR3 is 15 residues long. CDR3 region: CASSRQGSGNQPQHF. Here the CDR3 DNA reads TGTGCCAGCAGCCGACAGGGTTCGGGCAATCAGCCCCAGCATTTT.